This paragraph reports one TCR beta chain. No antigen is known for it. No much larger clone is present one base from it, and per-base qualities are unavailable. The source of the sample is a study of blood T cell repertoires in COVID-19 (dated by TCRdb to the early 2020s). With regard to the full study: Collaborator samples came from the United States, Italy and Spain and covered acute and convalescent phases of COVID-19. The material from the prospective study consisted of cDNA or gDNA derived from T cells, B-cell-depleted T cells, or PBMCs. Deeply sampled blood TCRbeta repertoires from subjects exposed to, actively infected with, or recovered from COVID-19 were included in the dataset. The repertoires were made available in a free public database intended to serve as a resource for research on the immune response to SARS-CoV-2. The samples were drawn from the first 160 participants of the ongoing ImmuneRACE study and from 950 to 1,500 subjects provided by 6 global collaborators. A de-identified subject ID, COVID-19 status, age in years and sex were almost always included in the sample metadata. Where available, HLA class I and class II types were taken from metadata supplied by the sample provider and were not determined by assay-based typing.

Enrolling through a virtual design, the prospective study's participants ranged in age from roughly 18 to 90 years and lived across roughly 23 United States geographic areas. To assign participants to cohorts, the prospective study relied on clinical history that participants themselves reported in a screening survey and a study questionnaire. ImmuneRACE Cohort 3 recovered participants were defined by two consecutive negative NP/OP PCR tests, healthcare professional clearance, or symptom resolution. In the prospective study, mobile phlebotomists collected whole blood, serum and a nasopharyngeal or oropharyngeal swab from each participant. Additional blood draws and questionnaires over an approximately 2-month period could optionally be provided by prospective study participants. Prospective study blood samples were shipped either frozen or at room temperature before DNA extraction. General conclusions and limits of the study: How much clinical and demographic metadata was included differed by source and by participant, and the metadata was provided uncurated.

Measured from the cysteine to the phenylalanine, the CDR3 is 16 residues long. Kept here is only the CDR3 DNA, which spans 48 bases and is read in frame from base 1. Based on the germline V gene, the CDR1 and CDR2 sequences are KGHDR and SFDVKD. V is cut back by 3 bases and J by 1 base, with 3 bases in the junction unmatched. TCRbeta CDR3 regions were amplified from genomic DNA using the immunoSEQ Assay, a bias-controlled multiplex PCR. For the original study's pipeline: The number of nucleated cells in each sample was estimated from the amplification of reference gene primers within the assay. To quantify the absolute abundance of each unique TCRbeta CDR3 rearrangement, sequence reads were collapsed and filtered. For each sample, productive Simpson clonality was calculated as the square root of Simpson's diversity index over productive rearrangements. Entries here come from immuneACCESS through TCRdb and include only in-frame sequences with V and J called. Some clones fail to appear in such tables; in the studies checked, an unresolved V gene covers under half of the shortfall, and the cause of the remainder is unknown. From that table come the V and J calls and clone size; the DNA was used to work out D and trimming. In this sample the table shows around 140,000 clones, 80% to 90% of which occur a single time. Roughly 4% of the sample is held by the ten biggest clonotypes.

The origin of this receptor is a man aged 50 to 60 who had recovered from COVID-19. The source material was PBMCs or T cells enriched from blood (not recorded which). Recombination joined TRBV24-1 with TRBJ2-3; 10 of the junction bases match TRBD2. The DNA sequence reads TGTGCCACCAGTGATGCCCTAGCGGGAGGCACAGATACGCAGTATTTT. This yields the protein CATSDALAGGTDTQYF.